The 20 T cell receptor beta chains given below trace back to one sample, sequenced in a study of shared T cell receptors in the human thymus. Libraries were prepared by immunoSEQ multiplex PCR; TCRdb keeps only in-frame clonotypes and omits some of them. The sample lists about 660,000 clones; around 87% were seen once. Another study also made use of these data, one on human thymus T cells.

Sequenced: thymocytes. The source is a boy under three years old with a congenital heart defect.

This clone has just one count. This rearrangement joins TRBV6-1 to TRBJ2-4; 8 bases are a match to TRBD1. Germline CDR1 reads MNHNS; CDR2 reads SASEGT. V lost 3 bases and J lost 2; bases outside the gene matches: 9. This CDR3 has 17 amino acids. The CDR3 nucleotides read TGTGCCAGCAGTGATGGGGTGCAGGGGGCATCCAAAAACATTCAGTACTTC. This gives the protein CASSDGVQGASKNIQYF.

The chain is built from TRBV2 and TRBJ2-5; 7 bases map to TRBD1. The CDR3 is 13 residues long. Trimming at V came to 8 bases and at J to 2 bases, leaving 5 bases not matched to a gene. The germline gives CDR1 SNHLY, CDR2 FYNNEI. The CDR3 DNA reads TGTGCCAGCGTCGGGACAGCGCAAGAGACCCAGTACTTC. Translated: CASVGTAQETQYF.

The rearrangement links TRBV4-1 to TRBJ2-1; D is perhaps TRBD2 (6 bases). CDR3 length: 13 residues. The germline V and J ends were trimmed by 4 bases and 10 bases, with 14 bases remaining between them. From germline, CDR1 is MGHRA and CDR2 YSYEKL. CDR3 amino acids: CASSLRLANEQFF. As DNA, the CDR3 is TGCGCCAGCAGCCTACGGCTAGCGAACGAGCAGTTCTTC.

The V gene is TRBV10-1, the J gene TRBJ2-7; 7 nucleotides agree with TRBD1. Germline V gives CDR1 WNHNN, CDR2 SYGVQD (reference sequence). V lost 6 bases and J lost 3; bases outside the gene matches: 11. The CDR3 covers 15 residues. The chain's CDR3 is CASRHATGNYYEQYF. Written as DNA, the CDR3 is TGCGCCAGCAGACATGCGACAGGGAACTACTACGAGCAGTACTTC.

CDR3 sequence (DNA): TGCGCCAGCAGCTTGGATTCACTATCTAGCACAGATACGCAGTATTTT. It encodes CASSLDSLSSTDTQYF. This chain connects TRBV5-1 to TRBJ2-3; D uncertain. Per germline, CDR1 SGHRS and CDR2 YFSETQ. Deletions cut 0 bases from V and 0 bases from J, with 11 bases between. CDR3 size: 16 residues.

The CDR3 reads CASSQEALASLKQYF. DNA for the CDR3: TGCGCCAGCAGCCAAGAGGCCCTTGCTAGTCTGAAGCAGTACTTC. The genes are TRBV4-3 and TRBJ2-7; no reliable D call. The CDR3 length is 15 residues. CDR1 LGHNA and CDR2 YSLEER come from the germline V gene. V gave up 0 bases and J gave up 8 bases, with 17 bases separating them.

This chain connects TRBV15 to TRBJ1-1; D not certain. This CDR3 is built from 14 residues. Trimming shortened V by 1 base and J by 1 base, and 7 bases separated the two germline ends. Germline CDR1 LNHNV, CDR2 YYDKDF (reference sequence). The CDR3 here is CATSRGRGNTEAFF. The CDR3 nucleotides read TGTGCCACCAGCAGAGGACGGGGGAACACTGAAGCTTTCTTT.

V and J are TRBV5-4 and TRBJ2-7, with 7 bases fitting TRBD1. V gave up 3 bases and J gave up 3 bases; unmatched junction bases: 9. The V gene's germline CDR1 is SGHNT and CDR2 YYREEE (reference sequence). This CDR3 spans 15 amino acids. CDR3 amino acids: CASSYRDSIIYEQYF. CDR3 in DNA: TGTGCCAGCAGCTATCGGGACAGTATTATCTACGAGCAGTACTTC. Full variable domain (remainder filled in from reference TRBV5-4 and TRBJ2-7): ETGVTQSPTHLIKTRGQQVTLRCSSQSGHNTVSWYQQALGQGPQFIFQYYREEENGRGNFPPRFSGLQFPNYSSELNVNALELDDSALYLCASSYRDSIIYEQYFGPGTRLTVT.

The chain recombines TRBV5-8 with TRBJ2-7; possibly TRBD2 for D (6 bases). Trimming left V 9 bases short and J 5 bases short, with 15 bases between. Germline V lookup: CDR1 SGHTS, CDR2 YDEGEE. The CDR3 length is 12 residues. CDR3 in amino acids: CATGDSLHEQYF. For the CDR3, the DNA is TGTGCCACCGGGGACTCCCTCCACGAGCAGTACTTC.

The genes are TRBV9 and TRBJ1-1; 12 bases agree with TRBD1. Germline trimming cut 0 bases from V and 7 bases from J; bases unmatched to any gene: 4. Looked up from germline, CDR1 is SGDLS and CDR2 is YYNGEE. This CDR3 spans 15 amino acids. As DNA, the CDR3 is TGTGCCAGCAGCGTAGAGGGGACAGGGGGCGGTGAAGCTTTCTTT. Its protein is CASSVEGTGGGEAFF.

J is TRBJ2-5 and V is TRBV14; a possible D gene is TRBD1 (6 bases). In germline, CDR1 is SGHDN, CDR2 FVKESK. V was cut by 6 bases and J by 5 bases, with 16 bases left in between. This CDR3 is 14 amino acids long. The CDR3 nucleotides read TGTGCCAGCAGTCACAGGGTCCAAAGGGAGACCCAGTACTTC. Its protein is CASSHRVQRETQYF.

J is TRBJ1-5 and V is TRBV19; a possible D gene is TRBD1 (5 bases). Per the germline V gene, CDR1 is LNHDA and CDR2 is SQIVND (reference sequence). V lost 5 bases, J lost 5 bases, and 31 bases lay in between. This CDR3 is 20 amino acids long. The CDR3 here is CASSAPGTTGLHGVDQPQHF. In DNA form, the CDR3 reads TGTGCCAGTAGTGCTCCCGGGACCACGGGACTCCACGGGGTAGATCAGCCCCAGCATTTT. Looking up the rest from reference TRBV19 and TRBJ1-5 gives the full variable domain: DGGITQSPKYLFRKEGQNVTLSCEQNLNHDAMYWYRQDPGQGLRLIYYSQIVNDFQKGDIAEGYSVSREKKESFPLTVTSAQKNPTAFYLCASSAPGTTGLHGVDQPQHFGDGTRLSIL.

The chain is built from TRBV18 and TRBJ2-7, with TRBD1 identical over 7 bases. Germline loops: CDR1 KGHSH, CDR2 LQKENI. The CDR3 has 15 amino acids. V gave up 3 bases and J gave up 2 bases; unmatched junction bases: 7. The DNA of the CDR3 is TGTGCCAGCTCACCGGGGGCAGGGGGTACCTACGAGCAGTACTTC. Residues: CASSPGAGGTYEQYF.

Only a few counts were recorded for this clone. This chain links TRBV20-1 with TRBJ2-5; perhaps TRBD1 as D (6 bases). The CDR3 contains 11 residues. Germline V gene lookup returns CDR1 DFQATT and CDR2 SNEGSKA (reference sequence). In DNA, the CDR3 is TGCACCCCCGAAGGGGGAGCGACCCAGTACTTC. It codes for CTPEGGATQYF.

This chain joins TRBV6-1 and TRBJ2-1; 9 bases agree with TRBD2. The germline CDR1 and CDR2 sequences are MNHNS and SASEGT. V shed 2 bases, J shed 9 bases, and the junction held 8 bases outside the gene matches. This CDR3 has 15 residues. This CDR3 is CASSEKTSGPGEQFF. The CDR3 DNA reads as TGTGCCAGCAGTGAAAAGACTAGCGGACCTGGTGAGCAGTTCTTC.

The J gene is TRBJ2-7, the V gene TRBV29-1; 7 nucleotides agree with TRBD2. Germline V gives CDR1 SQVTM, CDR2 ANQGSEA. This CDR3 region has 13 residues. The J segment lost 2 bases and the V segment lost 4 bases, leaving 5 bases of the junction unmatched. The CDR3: CSVVKRGPYEQYF. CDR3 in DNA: TGCAGCGTTGTGAAGCGGGGACCCTACGAGCAGTACTTC.

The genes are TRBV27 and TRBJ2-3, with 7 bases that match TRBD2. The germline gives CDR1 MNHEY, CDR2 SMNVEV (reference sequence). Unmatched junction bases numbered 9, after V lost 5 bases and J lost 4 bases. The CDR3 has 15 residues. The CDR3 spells CASSLGLVGADTQYF. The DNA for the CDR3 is TGTGCCAGCAGTCTAGGACTAGTGGGCGCAGATACGCAGTATTTT.

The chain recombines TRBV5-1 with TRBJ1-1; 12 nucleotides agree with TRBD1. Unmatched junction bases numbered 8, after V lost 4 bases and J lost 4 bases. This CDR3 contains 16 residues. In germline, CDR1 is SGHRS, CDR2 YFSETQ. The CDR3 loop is CASSRGTGGIGTEAFF. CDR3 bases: TGCGCCAGCAGCCGCGGGACAGGGGGCATCGGCACTGAAGCTTTCTTT.

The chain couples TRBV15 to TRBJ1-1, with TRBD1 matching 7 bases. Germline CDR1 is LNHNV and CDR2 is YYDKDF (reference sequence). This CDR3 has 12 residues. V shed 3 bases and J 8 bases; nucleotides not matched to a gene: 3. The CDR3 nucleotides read TGTGCCACCAGCAGGACCAGGGGGGAAGCTTTCTTT. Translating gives CATSRTRGEAFF.

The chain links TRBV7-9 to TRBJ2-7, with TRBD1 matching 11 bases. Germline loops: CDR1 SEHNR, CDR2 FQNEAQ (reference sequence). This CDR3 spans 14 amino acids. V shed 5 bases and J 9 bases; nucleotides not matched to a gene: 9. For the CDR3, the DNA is TGTGCCAGCAGCCCCGGACAGGGGGCAGGTAGGCAGTACTTC. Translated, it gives CASSPGQGAGRQYF.